Here is one TCR beta chain with its context. The record originates from a study of blood T cell repertoires in COVID-19. Study-wide background: COVID-19 samples, acute and convalescent, were from the United States, Italy and Spain.

The ends lost 3 bases at V and 1 base at J; junction bases unmatched: 4. Germline V CDR1 and CDR2: KGHSH, LQKENI. This CDR3 region has 15 residues. Per the original methods: Cell counts per sample came from amplifying reference gene primers. Only in-frame clones appear in the TCRdb table, and some are missing; sequencing was by immunoSEQ multiplex PCR. V, J and clone size reflect that table, while D and trimming were determined from the DNA. The data contain 50,000 or so clones, roughly 90% of them singletons. Sequencing was done on a sample of peripheral blood. The chain is built from TRBV18 and TRBJ1-1; 8 nucleotides align to TRBD1. This TCR came from a man older than 75 with acute or convalescent COVID-19. This chain's CDR3 is CASSPADRANTEAFF. The CDR3 DNA reads TGTGCCAGCTCACCTGCGGACAGGGCGAACACTGAAGCTTTCTTT. The full variable domain, with the rest looked up from reference TRBV18 and TRBJ1-1, is NAGVMQNPRHLVRRRGQEARLRCSPMKGHSHVYWYRQLPEEGLKFMVYLQKENIIDESGMPKERFSAEFPKEGPSILRIQQVVRGDSAAYFCASSPADRANTEAFFGQGTRLTVV.